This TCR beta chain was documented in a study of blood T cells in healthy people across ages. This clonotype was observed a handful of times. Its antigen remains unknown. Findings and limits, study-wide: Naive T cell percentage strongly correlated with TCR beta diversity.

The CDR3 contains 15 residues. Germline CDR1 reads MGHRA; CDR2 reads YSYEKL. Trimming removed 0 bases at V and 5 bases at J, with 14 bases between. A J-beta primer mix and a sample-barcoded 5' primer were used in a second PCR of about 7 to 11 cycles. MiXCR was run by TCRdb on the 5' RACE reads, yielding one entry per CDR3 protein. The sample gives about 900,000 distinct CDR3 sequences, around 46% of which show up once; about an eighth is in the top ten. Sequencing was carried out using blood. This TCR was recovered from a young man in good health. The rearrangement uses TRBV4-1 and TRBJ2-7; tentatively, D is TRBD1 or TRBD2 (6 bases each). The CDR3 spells CASSQDHREANEQYF. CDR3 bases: TGCGCCAGCAGCCAAGATCACAGGGAGGCGAACGAGCAGTACTTC.